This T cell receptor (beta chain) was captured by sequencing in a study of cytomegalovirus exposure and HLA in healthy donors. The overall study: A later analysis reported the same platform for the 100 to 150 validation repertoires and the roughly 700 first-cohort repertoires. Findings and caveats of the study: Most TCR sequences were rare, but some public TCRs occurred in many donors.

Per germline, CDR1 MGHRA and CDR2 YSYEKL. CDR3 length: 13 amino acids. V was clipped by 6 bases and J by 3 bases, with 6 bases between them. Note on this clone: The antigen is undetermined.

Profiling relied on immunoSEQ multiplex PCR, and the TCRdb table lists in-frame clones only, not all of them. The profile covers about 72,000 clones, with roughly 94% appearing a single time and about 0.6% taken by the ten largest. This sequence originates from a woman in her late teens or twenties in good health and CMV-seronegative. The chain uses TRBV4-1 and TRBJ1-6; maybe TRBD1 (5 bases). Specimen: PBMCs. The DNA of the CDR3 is TGCGCCAGCAGTCAGGGCTATAATTCACCCCTCCACTTT. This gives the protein CASSQGYNSPLHF.